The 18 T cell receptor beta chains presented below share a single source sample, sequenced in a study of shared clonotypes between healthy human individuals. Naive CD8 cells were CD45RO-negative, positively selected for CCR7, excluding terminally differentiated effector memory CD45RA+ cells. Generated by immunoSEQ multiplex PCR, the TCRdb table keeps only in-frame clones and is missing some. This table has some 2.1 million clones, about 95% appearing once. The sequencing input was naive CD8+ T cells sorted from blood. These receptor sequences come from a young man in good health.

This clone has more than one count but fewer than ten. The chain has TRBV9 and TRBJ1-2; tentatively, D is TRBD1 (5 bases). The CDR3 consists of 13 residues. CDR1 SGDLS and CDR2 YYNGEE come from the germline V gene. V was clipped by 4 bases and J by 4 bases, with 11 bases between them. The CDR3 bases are TGTGCCAGCAGCTTCTCAGGGTCCTATGGCTACACCTTC. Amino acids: CASSFSGSYGYTF.

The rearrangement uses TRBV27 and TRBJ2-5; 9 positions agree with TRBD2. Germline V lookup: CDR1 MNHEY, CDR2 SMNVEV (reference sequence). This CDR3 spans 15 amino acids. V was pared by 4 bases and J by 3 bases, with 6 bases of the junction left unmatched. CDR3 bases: TGTGCCAGCAGTTATTCGACTAGCGGCAAAGAGACCCAGTACTTC. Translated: CASSYSTSGKETQYF.

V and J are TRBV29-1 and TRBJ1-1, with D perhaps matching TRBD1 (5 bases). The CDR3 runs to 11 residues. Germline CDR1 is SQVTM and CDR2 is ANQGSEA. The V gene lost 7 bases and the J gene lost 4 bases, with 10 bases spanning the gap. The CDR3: CSAPGGTEAFF. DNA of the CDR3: TGCAGCGCCCCGGGGGGCACTGAAGCTTTCTTT.

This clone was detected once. CDR3 sequence: CASRWGLYEQYF. The CDR3 coding sequence is TGCGCCAGCAGGTGGGGACTCTACGAGCAGTACTTC. The chain uses TRBV4-1 and TRBJ2-7; a possible D gene is TRBD2 (6 bases). The CDR3 has 12 residues. V lost 6 bases to trimming and J lost 3 bases, with 9 bases between them. Germline loops: CDR1 MGHRA, CDR2 YSYEKL.

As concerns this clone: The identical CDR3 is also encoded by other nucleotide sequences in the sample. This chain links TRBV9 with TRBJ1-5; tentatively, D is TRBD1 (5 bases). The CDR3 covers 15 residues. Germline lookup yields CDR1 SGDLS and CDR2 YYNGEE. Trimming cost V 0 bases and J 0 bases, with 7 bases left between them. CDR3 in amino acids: CASSVGGDSNQPQHF. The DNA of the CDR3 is TGTGCCAGCAGCGTAGGAGGGGATAGCAATCAGCCCCAGCATTTT.

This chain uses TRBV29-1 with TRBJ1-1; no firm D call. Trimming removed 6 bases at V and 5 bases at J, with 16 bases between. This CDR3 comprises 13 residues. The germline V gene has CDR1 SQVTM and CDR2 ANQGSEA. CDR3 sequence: CSVGTTVGTEAFF. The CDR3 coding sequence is TGCAGCGTAGGTACAACCGTGGGGACTGAAGCTTTCTTT. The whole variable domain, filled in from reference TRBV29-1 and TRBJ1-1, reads SAVISQKPSRDICQRGTSLTIQCQVDSQVTMMFWYRQQPGQSLTLIATANQGSEATYESGFVIDKFPISRPNLTFSTLTVSNMSPEDSSIYLCSVGTTVGTEAFFGQGTRLTVV.

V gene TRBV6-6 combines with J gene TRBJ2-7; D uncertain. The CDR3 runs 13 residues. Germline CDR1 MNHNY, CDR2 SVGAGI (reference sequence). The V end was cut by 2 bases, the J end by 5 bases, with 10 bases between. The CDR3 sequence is CASSYDVRDEQYF. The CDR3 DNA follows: TGTGCCAGCAGTTACGACGTACGGGACGAGCAGTACTTC.

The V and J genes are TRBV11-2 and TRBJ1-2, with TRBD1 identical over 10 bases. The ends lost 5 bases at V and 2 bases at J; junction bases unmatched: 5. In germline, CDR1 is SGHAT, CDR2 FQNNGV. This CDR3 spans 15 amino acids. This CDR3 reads CASSPRQGANYGYTF. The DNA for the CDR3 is TGTGCCAGCAGCCCGAGACAGGGGGCGAACTATGGCTACACCTTC.

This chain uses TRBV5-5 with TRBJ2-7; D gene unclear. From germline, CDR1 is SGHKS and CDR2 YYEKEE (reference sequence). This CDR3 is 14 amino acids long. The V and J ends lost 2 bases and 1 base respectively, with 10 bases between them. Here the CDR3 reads CASSFADPSYEQYF. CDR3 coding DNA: TGTGCCAGCAGCTTCGCGGATCCGTCCTACGAGCAGTACTTC. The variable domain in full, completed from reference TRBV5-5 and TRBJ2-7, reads DAGVTQSPTHLIKTRGQQVTLRCSPISGHKSVSWYQQVLGQGPQFIFQYYEKEERGRGNFPDRFSARQFPNYSSELNVNALLLGDSALYLCASSFADPSYEQYFGPGTRLTVT.

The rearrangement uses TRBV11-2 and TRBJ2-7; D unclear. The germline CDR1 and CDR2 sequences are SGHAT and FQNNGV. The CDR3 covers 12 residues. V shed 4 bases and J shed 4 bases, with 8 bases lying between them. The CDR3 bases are TGTGCCAGCAGCTCCAGCCGTTACGAGCAGTACTTC. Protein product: CASSSSRYEQYF.

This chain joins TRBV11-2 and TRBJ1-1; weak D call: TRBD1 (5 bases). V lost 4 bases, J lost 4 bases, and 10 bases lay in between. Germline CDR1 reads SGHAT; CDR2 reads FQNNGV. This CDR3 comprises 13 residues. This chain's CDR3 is CASSYSGATEAFF. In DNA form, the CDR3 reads TGTGCCAGCAGCTATAGCGGGGCCACTGAAGCTTTCTTT.

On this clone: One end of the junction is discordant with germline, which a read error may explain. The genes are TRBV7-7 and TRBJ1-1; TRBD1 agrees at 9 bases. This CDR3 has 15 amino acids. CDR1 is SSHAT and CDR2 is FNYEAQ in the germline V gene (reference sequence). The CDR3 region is CASSSGTGPNTEAFF. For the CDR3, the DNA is TGTGCTAGCAGCTCGGGGACAGGGCCCAACACTGAAGCTTTCTTT.

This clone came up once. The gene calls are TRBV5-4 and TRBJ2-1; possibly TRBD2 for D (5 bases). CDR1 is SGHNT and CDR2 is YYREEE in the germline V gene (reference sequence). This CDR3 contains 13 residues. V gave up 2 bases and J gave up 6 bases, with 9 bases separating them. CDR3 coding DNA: TGTGCCAGCAGCTTCCCTAGCCCCAATGAGCAGTTCTTC. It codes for CASSFPSPNEQFF.

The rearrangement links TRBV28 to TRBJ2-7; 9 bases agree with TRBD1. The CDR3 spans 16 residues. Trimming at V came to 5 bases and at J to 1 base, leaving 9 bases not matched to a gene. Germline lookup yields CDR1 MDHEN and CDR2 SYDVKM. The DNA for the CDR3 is TGTGCCAGCAGTCCTTCCCGAGACAGGGGGTCCTACGAGCAGTACTTC. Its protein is CASSPSRDRGSYEQYF.

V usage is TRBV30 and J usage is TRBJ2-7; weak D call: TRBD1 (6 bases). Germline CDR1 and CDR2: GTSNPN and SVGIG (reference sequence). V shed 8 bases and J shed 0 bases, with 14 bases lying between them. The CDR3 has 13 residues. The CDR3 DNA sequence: TGTGCCGGTGACAGGCCCGACTCCTACGAGCAGTACTTC. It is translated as CAGDRPDSYEQYF.

As DNA, the CDR3 is TGTGCCAGCAGCGTTGGCCAGGGAATGGGTTTCGACACCGGGGAGCTGTTTTTT. Encoded protein: CASSVGQGMGFDTGELFF. V is TRBV9 and J is TRBJ2-2, with TRBD1 as a possible D gene (5 bases). Trimming pared 2 bases from V and 3 bases from J, leaving 20 bases between. The CDR3 runs 18 residues. Germline CDR1 is SGDLS and CDR2 is YYNGEE.

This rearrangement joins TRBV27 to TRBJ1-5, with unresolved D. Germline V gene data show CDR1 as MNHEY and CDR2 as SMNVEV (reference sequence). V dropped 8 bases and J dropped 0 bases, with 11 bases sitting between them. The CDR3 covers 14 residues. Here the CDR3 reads CASALGGSNQPQHF. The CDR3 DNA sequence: TGTGCCAGCGCTCTTGGTGGTAGCAATCAGCCCCAGCATTTT.

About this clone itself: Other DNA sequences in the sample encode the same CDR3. CDR3 protein: CASSLALREQYF. DNA for the CDR3: TGTGCCAGCAGCTTGGCTCTACGGGAGCAGTACTTC. The V and J genes are TRBV7-9 and TRBJ2-7; D is ambiguous. CDR1 and CDR2 from the germline V gene are SEHNR and FQNEAQ (reference sequence). The V end lost 3 bases, the J end lost 7 bases, and 10 bases lay between the germline ends. The CDR3 loop spans 12 amino acids.